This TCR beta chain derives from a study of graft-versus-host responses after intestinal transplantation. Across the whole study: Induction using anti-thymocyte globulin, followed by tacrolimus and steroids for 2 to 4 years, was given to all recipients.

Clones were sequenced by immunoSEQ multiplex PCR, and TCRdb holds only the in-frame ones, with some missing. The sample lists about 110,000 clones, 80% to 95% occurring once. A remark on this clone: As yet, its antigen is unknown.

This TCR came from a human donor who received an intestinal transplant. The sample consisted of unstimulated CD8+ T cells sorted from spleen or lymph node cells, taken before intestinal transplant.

The CDR3 DNA reads as TGCAGCGTTCACTTAGGGGGAGGCCCCACCGGGGAGCTGTTTTTT. This sequence encodes CSVHLGGGPTGELFF. The genes are TRBV29-1 and TRBJ2-2; the D gene could be TRBD1 or TRBD2 (6 bases each). The length of the CDR3 is 15 residues. Between the trimmed V and J ends, which lost 5 bases and 4 bases, there was a span of 17 bases. Germline V gene data show CDR1 as SQVTM and CDR2 as ANQGSEA.